These T cell receptor beta chains were read from a single sample in a study of identifying expanded T cells in peripheral blood. Profiling relied on immunoSEQ multiplex PCR, and the TCRdb table lists in-frame clones only, not all of them. The profile shows some 54,000 clones, less than 85% of them singletons. The specimen was blood. The receptors were gathered from a person aged 18 to 70 in good health. Both conserved end residues are part of each CDR3. Each record gives: V gene, D gene, J gene, clone size, CDR3 protein, CDR3 DNA. A D gene is named only where the DNA matches it firmly. Size is stated for part of the rows, as once, few or many counts, or as a class when the clone is expanded.

v_gene: TRBV6-1
d_gene: TRBD1
j_gene: TRBJ1-2
abundance: once
CDR3aa: CASSVAGTGGLYGYTF
CDR3nt: TGTGCCAGCAGTGTCGCCGGGACAGGGGGCCTCTATGGCTACACCTTC

v_gene: TRBV2
d_gene: NA
j_gene: TRBJ1-6
abundance: NA
CDR3aa: CASGDGPNSPLHF
CDR3nt: TGTGCCAGCGGGGACGGCCCCAATTCACCCCTCCACTTT

v_gene: TRBV4-1
d_gene: NA
j_gene: TRBJ1-1
abundance: once
CDR3aa: CASSQVGLTKNLNTEAFF
CDR3nt: TGCGCCAGCAGCCAAGTAGGACTGACGAAAAATCTGAACACTGAAGCTTTCTTT

v_gene: TRBV5-1
d_gene: NA
j_gene: TRBJ2-3
abundance: NA
CDR3aa: CASSLDLGGSDTQYF
CDR3nt: TGCGCCAGCAGCCTGGATCTTGGAGGCTCAGATACGCAGTATTTT

v_gene: TRBV2
d_gene: NA
j_gene: TRBJ1-5
abundance: NA
CDR3aa: CASGAGGNQPQHF
CDR3nt: TGTGCCAGCGGTGCGGGGGGCAATCAGCCCCAGCATTTT

v_gene: TRBV19
d_gene: NA
j_gene: TRBJ2-3
abundance: NA
CDR3aa: CASSMRGAVTDTQYF
CDR3nt: TGTGCCAGTAGTATGCGAGGGGCCGTCACAGATACGCAGTATTTT

v_gene: TRBV7-6
d_gene: NA
j_gene: TRBJ2-5
abundance: NA
CDR3aa: CASSSMTRPKETQYF
CDR3nt: TGTGCCAGCAGCTCGATGACTAGACCCAAAGAGACCCAGTACTTC

v_gene: TRBV7-2
d_gene: TRBD1
j_gene: TRBJ1-2
abundance: NA
CDR3aa: CASSSQGHSNTF
CDR3nt: TGTGCCAGCAGCTCACAGGGGCACTCCAACACCTTC

v_gene: TRBV6-7
d_gene: TRBD1
j_gene: TRBJ1-6
abundance: NA
CDR3aa: CASSCPDRGFYGRSPLHF
CDR3nt: TGTGCCAGCAGTTGCCCTGACAGGGGGTTTTACGGTCGTTCACCCCTCCACTTT

v_gene: TRBV6-1
d_gene: TRBD1
j_gene: TRBJ1-2
abundance: NA
CDR3aa: CASRTTGGAYGYTF
CDR3nt: TGTGCCAGCAGGACGACAGGGGGCGCCTATGGCTACACCTTC

v_gene: TRBV30
d_gene: NA
j_gene: TRBJ1-2
abundance: NA
CDR3aa: CAWLTQGRYGYTF
CDR3nt: TGTGCCTGGCTCACACAGGGTCGCTATGGCTACACCTTC

v_gene: TRBV2
d_gene: NA
j_gene: TRBJ2-5
abundance: NA
CDR3aa: CASSVDSSETQYF
CDR3nt: TGTGCCAGCAGTGTGGATTCATCGGAGACCCAGTACTTC

v_gene: TRBV5-1
d_gene: NA
j_gene: TRBJ2-7
abundance: NA
CDR3aa: CASSLGTLRVLEQYF
CDR3nt: TGCGCCAGCAGCTTGGGTACTCTTCGGGTGTTAGAGCAGTACTTC

v_gene: TRBV7-6
d_gene: TRBD1
j_gene: TRBJ2-2
abundance: NA
CDR3aa: CASSAFGQAAVTGELFF
CDR3nt: TGTGCCAGCAGCGCGTTCGGACAGGCCGCCGTCACCGGGGAGCTGTTTTTT

v_gene: TRBV6-1
d_gene: TRBD1
j_gene: TRBJ1-1
abundance: NA
CDR3aa: CASGQGEALVWGAFF
CDR3nt: TGTGCCAGCGGACAGGGAGAAGCTCTTGTTTGGGGGGCTTTCTTT

v_gene: TRBV10-3
d_gene: NA
j_gene: TRBJ1-1
abundance: NA
CDR3aa: CAITRTVNTEAFF
CDR3nt: TGTGCCATCACTCGGACGGTGAACACTGAAGCTTTCTTT

v_gene: TRBV6-1
d_gene: NA
j_gene: TRBJ1-2
abundance: once
CDR3aa: CASSERSSYGYTF
CDR3nt: TGTGCCAGCAGTGAAAGGAGTTCCTATGGCTACACCTTC

v_gene: TRBV11-2
d_gene: NA
j_gene: TRBJ2-1
abundance: NA
CDR3aa: CASSFSVNEQFF
CDR3nt: TGTGCCAGCAGCTTCTCAGTAAATGAGCAGTTCTTC

v_gene: TRBV7-2
d_gene: NA
j_gene: TRBJ1-2
abundance: NA
CDR3aa: CASSRTVDYGYTF
CDR3nt: TGTGCCAGCAGCAGGACAGTAGACTATGGCTACACCTTC

v_gene: TRBV6-1
d_gene: NA
j_gene: TRBJ1-2
abundance: NA
CDR3aa: CASRDTGRGYTF
CDR3nt: TGTGCCAGCAGGGATACAGGGAGGGGCTACACCTTC

v_gene: TRBV5-1
d_gene: NA
j_gene: TRBJ1-1
abundance: NA
CDR3aa: CASSSVTNTEAFF
CDR3nt: TGCGCCAGCAGCTCGGTTACTAACACTGAAGCTTTCTTT

v_gene: TRBV6-6
d_gene: NA
j_gene: TRBJ2-1
abundance: NA
CDR3aa: CASSRPRNEQFF
CDR3nt: TGTGCCAGCAGCCGTCCAAGAAATGAGCAGTTCTTC

v_gene: TRBV9
d_gene: TRBD2
j_gene: TRBJ2-3
abundance: NA
CDR3aa: CASSSNTGGSTDTQYF
CDR3nt: TGTGCCAGCAGCTCAAACACGGGGGGGAGCACAGATACGCAGTATTTT

v_gene: TRBV13
d_gene: NA
j_gene: TRBJ1-2
abundance: once
CDR3aa: CASSFGQGPSSGYTF
CDR3nt: TGTGCCAGCAGCTTTGGGCAGGGACCATCCTCTGGCTACACCTTC

v_gene: TRBV29-1
d_gene: NA
j_gene: TRBJ1-1
abundance: NA
CDR3aa: CSVLLRGGEAFF
CDR3nt: TGCAGCGTCTTACTCCGGGGGGGTGAAGCTTTCTTT

v_gene: TRBV7-9
d_gene: NA
j_gene: TRBJ2-1
abundance: NA
CDR3aa: CASSPQGSNEQFF
CDR3nt: TGTGCCAGCAGCCCACAGGGAAGCAATGAGCAGTTCTTC

v_gene: TRBV9
d_gene: NA
j_gene: TRBJ2-2
abundance: few
CDR3aa: CASSVGSPGELFF
CDR3nt: TGTGCCAGCAGCGTAGGAAGTCCCGGGGAGCTGTTTTTT

v_gene: TRBV2
d_gene: NA
j_gene: TRBJ2-1
abundance: NA
CDR3aa: CASSVSGFEQFF
CDR3nt: TGTGCCAGCAGTGTTTCCGGGTTTGAGCAGTTCTTC

v_gene: TRBV9
d_gene: NA
j_gene: TRBJ1-1
abundance: once
CDR3aa: CASSVGDRYNTEAFF
CDR3nt: TGTGCCAGCAGCGTAGGCGACAGATACAACACTGAAGCTTTCTTT

v_gene: TRBV29-1
d_gene: NA
j_gene: TRBJ2-5
abundance: NA
CDR3aa: CSVEDPGGWAQETQYF
CDR3nt: TGCAGCGTTGAAGATCCAGGCGGGTGGGCACAAGAGACCCAGTACTTC

v_gene: TRBV6-5
d_gene: NA
j_gene: TRBJ1-4
abundance: NA
CDR3aa: CASSYSFQGDEKLFF
CDR3nt: TGTGCCAGCAGTTACTCCTTCCAGGGCGATGAAAAACTGTTTTTT

v_gene: TRBV6-4
d_gene: NA
j_gene: TRBJ1-2
abundance: NA
CDR3aa: CASSDGSSVYGYTF
CDR3nt: TGTGCCAGCAGTGACGGATCCTCGGTATATGGCTACACCTTC

v_gene: TRBV2
d_gene: TRBD1
j_gene: TRBJ1-1
abundance: NA
CDR3aa: CASSGTGTGFVTEAFF
CDR3nt: TGTGCCAGCAGTGGCACCGGGACAGGGTTCGTCACTGAAGCTTTCTTT

v_gene: TRBV7-2
d_gene: NA
j_gene: TRBJ1-6
abundance: NA
CDR3aa: CASSTDGGVLSPLHF
CDR3nt: TGTGCCAGCAGCACTGACGGGGGTGTACTCTCACCCCTCCACTTT

v_gene: TRBV7-2
d_gene: NA
j_gene: TRBJ2-5
abundance: NA
CDR3aa: CASSPVGGRETQYF
CDR3nt: TGTGCCAGCAGCCCCGTTGGTGGGAGGGAGACCCAGTACTTC

v_gene: TRBV18
d_gene: NA
j_gene: TRBJ2-5
abundance: NA
CDR3aa: CASSPQGIGQETQYF
CDR3nt: TGTGCCAGCTCACCACAGGGAATCGGCCAAGAGACCCAGTACTTC

v_gene: TRBV5-1
d_gene: NA
j_gene: TRBJ2-3
abundance: NA
CDR3aa: CASSKRGGRTDTQYF
CDR3nt: TGCGCCAGCAGCAAACGCGGTGGGCGTACAGATACGCAGTATTTT

v_gene: TRBV6-1
d_gene: NA
j_gene: TRBJ2-1
abundance: NA
CDR3aa: CASSDRGSNEQFF
CDR3nt: TGTGCCAGCAGTGATAGGGGCTCCAATGAGCAGTTCTTC

v_gene: TRBV19
d_gene: NA
j_gene: TRBJ2-1
abundance: NA
CDR3aa: CASSQLAFDEQFF
CDR3nt: TGTGCCAGTAGCCAACTAGCCTTCGATGAGCAGTTCTTC

v_gene: TRBV5-6
d_gene: NA
j_gene: TRBJ2-6
abundance: NA
CDR3aa: CASSLYPRSGANVLTF
CDR3nt: TGTGCCAGCAGCTTGTATCCGCGCTCTGGGGCCAACGTCCTGACTTTC

v_gene: TRBV19
d_gene: TRBD2
j_gene: TRBJ2-7
abundance: NA
CDR3aa: CASSMRWEGLYEQYF
CDR3nt: TGTGCCAGTAGTATGAGGTGGGAGGGCCTATACGAGCAGTACTTC

v_gene: TRBV30
d_gene: NA
j_gene: TRBJ2-5
abundance: once
CDR3aa: CAWSKGVEETQYF
CDR3nt: TGTGCCTGGAGTAAGGGAGTCGAAGAGACCCAGTACTTC

v_gene: TRBV7-2
d_gene: NA
j_gene: TRBJ2-1
abundance: NA
CDR3aa: CASSLGLNNEQFF
CDR3nt: TGTGCCAGCAGCTTGGGACTGAACAATGAGCAGTTCTTC

v_gene: TRBV5-1
d_gene: TRBD1
j_gene: TRBJ1-1
abundance: NA
CDR3aa: CASSLSSGRGHTEAFF
CDR3nt: TGCGCCAGCAGCTTGAGTTCGGGCAGGGGGCACACTGAAGCTTTCTTT

v_gene: TRBV21-1
d_gene: NA
j_gene: TRBJ1-5
abundance: NA
CDR3aa: CASSKGGTGHGIRSNQPQHF
CDR3nt: TGTGCCAGCAGCAAAGGAGGTACGGGACACGGGATACGGAGCAATCAGCCCCAGCATTTT

v_gene: TRBV9
d_gene: NA
j_gene: TRBJ2-1
abundance: NA
CDR3aa: CASSVRGDEQFF
CDR3nt: TGTGCCAGCAGCGTTAGGGGGGATGAGCAGTTCTTC

v_gene: TRBV30
d_gene: NA
j_gene: TRBJ2-3
abundance: NA
CDR3aa: CAWIGDTDTQYF
CDR3nt: TGTGCCTGGATTGGGGACACAGATACGCAGTATTTT

v_gene: TRBV20-1
d_gene: NA
j_gene: TRBJ2-3
abundance: NA
CDR3aa: CSANQGNTQYF
CDR3nt: TGCAGTGCTAATCAGGGGAATACGCAGTATTTT

v_gene: TRBV5-1
d_gene: NA
j_gene: TRBJ1-5
abundance: NA
CDR3aa: CASSPDGYSNQPQHF
CDR3nt: TGCGCCAGCAGCCCCGACGGATATAGCAATCAGCCCCAGCATTTT